Each of the 3 T cell receptor beta chains below was sequenced from the same sample in a study of OX40 agonist ivuxolimab in advanced cancers. Profiled with immunoSEQ multiplex PCR; TCRdb holds only in-frame clones, not every one. The sample shows more than 35,000 clones, less than 90% of them seen only once. The starting material was CD4+ or CD8+ T cells sorted from blood, obtained in a trial of the OX40 agonist ivuxolimab. These receptors originate from an adult with an advanced solid tumor such as melanoma, head and neck, liver or kidney cancer.

V gene TRBV29-1 combines with J gene TRBJ2-1; D is tentatively TRBD1 or TRBD2 (6 bases each). The CDR3 covers 13 residues. V lost 1 base, J lost 7 bases, and 11 bases lay in between. Germline V CDR1 and CDR2: SQVTM, ANQGSEA. The CDR3 bases are TGCAGCGTTGAAGGCCAGGGGAGGAATGAGCAGTTCTTC. Translation: CSVEGQGRNEQFF.

The rearrangement uses TRBV5-1 and TRBJ1-2; 10 bases match TRBD1. The CDR3 runs to 17 residues. Germline V lookup: CDR1 SGHRS, CDR2 YFSETQ. The trim removed 4 bases at V and 0 bases at J, leaving 9 bases unmatched. The CDR3 DNA is TGCGCCAGCAGCCCAGGACAGGGGGTTTCGGCTAACTATGGCTACACCTTC. As protein: CASSPGQGVSANYGYTF.

The chain has TRBV7-6 and TRBJ1-5, with D unresolved. V gave up 3 bases and J gave up 1 base, with 13 bases separating them. Germline CDR1 and CDR2: SGHVS and FNYEAQ. This CDR3 has 16 residues. The CDR3 loop is CASSFLRRRSNQPQHF. The DNA for the CDR3 is TGTGCCAGCAGCTTTCTGCGGCGGCGGAGCAATCAGCCCCAGCATTTT.